This entry is about one TCR beta chain. Source study methods: Quantification of nucleated cells was approximated via reference gene primer amplification. Using immunoSEQ multiplex PCR, the repertoire was profiled, and TCRdb retains in-frame clones only, with some absent. The V and J calls and clone size were taken over from that table, and D and trimming were inferred from the DNA. The repertoire holds approximately 64,000 clones, with approximately 85% as singletons. The data derive from a study of blood T cell repertoires in COVID-19. Turning to the study itself: COVID-19 samples from acute and convalescent phases originated in the United States, Italy and Spain. From T cells, B-cell-depleted T cells, or PBMCs came the material, which was cDNA or gDNA.

Patients at the Seattle site were enrolled during active infection and followed longitudinally. CDR1 and CDR2 (germline): MNHEY, SMNVEV (reference sequence). The CDR3 is made up of 14 amino acids. V lost 5 bases, J lost 5 bases, and 4 bases stayed unmatched. The specimen sequenced was peripheral blood. The TCR was taken from a woman in her fifties or sixties with COVID-19, enrolled during active disease. The chain has TRBV27 and TRBJ2-5; 11 nucleotides line up with TRBD2. The CDR3 nucleotides read TGTGCCAGCAGTCCCTGGACTAGCGGGGAGACCCAGTACTTC. It yields the protein CASSPWTSGETQYF.